This T cell receptor beta chain was obtained from a study of blood T cell repertoires in COVID-19. Overall study context: There were acute and convalescent COVID-19 samples, and they came from the United States, Italy and Spain.

Original analysis: Amplifying reference gene primers gave estimates of nucleated cell counts. Clones were sequenced by immunoSEQ multiplex PCR, and TCRdb holds only the in-frame ones, with some missing. That table is the source of V, J and clone size, and D and trimming were worked out from the DNA. The repertoire has tens of thousands of clones, approximately 88% of them found once; the top ten carry roughly 3.5%. V was clipped by 5 bases and J by 3 bases; unmatched bases: 5. CDR1 is SGHTA and CDR2 is FQGTGA in the germline V gene. This CDR3 is built from 15 residues. The TCR comes from a human donor in a cohort sampled during active COVID-19. Specimen: peripheral blood. V gene TRBV7-3 combines with J gene TRBJ2-5, with 11 nucleotides matching TRBD2. This chain's CDR3 is CASSGTGLAEETQYF. The CDR3 coding sequence is TGTGCCAGCAGCGGAACGGGACTAGCGGAAGAGACCCAGTACTTC.